The sequence of this T cell receptor (beta chain) was determined in a study of T cells in Graves' hyperthyroidism and ophthalmopathy. Only a few counts were recorded for this clonotype. Its antigen is still unknown. CDR1 and CDR2 from the germline V gene are PRHDT and FYEKMQ (reference sequence). The CDR3 consists of 16 residues. The V end lost 0 bases, the J end lost 3 bases, and 14 bases lay between the germline ends. Whole-study results and caveats: Through a model of 13 V-J features, ophthalmopathy was separated from stable hyperthyroidism.

Amplified regions were TCR beta CDR3 sequences from RNA transcripts. RT-PCR in the first round (using the HTBI primer set) targeted the TCR CDR3. TCRdb re-analysed the multiplex PCR reads in MiXCR, keeping a single row per CDR3 protein. The table shows some 180,000 distinct CDR3 sequences, with over 15% occurring only once. This chain joins TRBV13 and TRBJ1-2; D might be TRBD1 (6 bases). This TCR was sampled from a woman aged 45-65 years with Graves' hyperthyroidism. The sequenced sample was blood. DNA of the CDR3: TGTGCCAGCAGCTTAGGGGCCCACAGGGACCACTATGGCTACACCTTC. Residues: CASSLGAHRDHYGYTF.